The 9 T cell receptor beta chains presented below share a single source sample, sequenced in a study of T cells in Graves' hyperthyroidism and ophthalmopathy. Regions amplified from RNA transcripts were the TCR beta CDR3 regions. During a first-round RT-PCR of the TCR CDR3, the HTBI primer set was used. TCRdb re-derived calls from the multiplex PCR reads in MiXCR, one entry per CDR3 protein. Altogether more than 350,000 distinct CDR3 sequences are present, roughly 15% being singletons, with the ten largest covering roughly a fifth. The sample comprised blood. All receptors come from a woman between 55 and 75 years old with Graves' ophthalmopathy.

V gene TRBV6-1 combines with J gene TRBJ1-1, with 7 bases identical to TRBD1. Germline CDR1 MNHNS, CDR2 SASEGT. The trim removed 4 bases at V and 4 bases at J, leaving 6 bases unmatched. The CDR3 consists of 14 residues. This CDR3 is CASSATGAGTEAFF. The CDR3 region has the DNA TGTGCCAGCAGTGCTACAGGGGCTGGCACTGAAGCTTTCTTT.

A few counts support this clonotype. The V gene is TRBV24-1, the J gene TRBJ2-2; D unclear. Germline V gene data show CDR1 as KGHDR and CDR2 as SFDVKD. The CDR3 is 10 amino acids. The ends were cut back, 9 bases at V and 5 bases at J, with 3 bases in the middle. This CDR3 reads CATGTGELFF. CDR3 DNA: TGTGCCACCGGGACCGGGGAGCTGTTTTTT.

This clonotype has ten or more counts. V usage is TRBV6-2 or TRBV6-3 and J usage is TRBJ2-1, with 9 bases that match TRBD1. V lost 6 bases, J lost 5 bases, and 8 bases stayed unmatched. The CDR3 extends over 15 amino acids. Germline loops: CDR1 MNHEY, CDR2 SVGEGT. The CDR3 sequence: CASRSSGQGHNEQFF. The CDR3 region has the DNA TGTGCCAGCAGATCCTCGGGACAGGGTCACAATGAGCAGTTCTTC.

This clonotype was observed a handful of times. A read error is possible here, since a much larger clone lies one base away. The V call is TRBV2, the J call TRBJ2-7, with TRBD2 identical over 8 bases. V shed 11 bases and J 4 bases; nucleotides not matched to a gene: 13. The CDR3 has 14 residues. The germline V gene encodes CDR1 SNHLY and CDR2 FYNNEI. The CDR3 DNA follows: TGTGCCGGCCGGACTGGCGGGAGGATTTACGAGCAGTACTTC. Its translation is CAGRTGGRIYEQYF.

The chain's CDR3 is CASTSSVATGELFF. DNA of the CDR3: TGTGCCAGTACATCCAGCGTAGCAACCGGGGAGCTGTTTTTT. The chain has TRBV19 and TRBJ2-2; D call uncertain. The CDR3 is 14 amino acids. The germline gives CDR1 LNHDA, CDR2 SQIVND (reference sequence). V was cut by 7 bases and J by 5 bases, with 14 bases left in between.

This clonotype has at least ten counts. J is TRBJ2-5 and V is TRBV20-1; possible D gene TRBD2, 6 bases. The CDR3 runs 14 residues. The germline CDR1 and CDR2 sequences are DFQATT and SNEGSKA (reference sequence). V gave up 5 bases and J gave up 3 bases, with 16 bases separating them. CDR3 loop: CSAGAHEREETQYF. The CDR3 nucleotides read TGCAGTGCTGGGGCCCATGAGCGGGAAGAGACCCAGTACTTC.

The chain uses TRBV19 and TRBJ1-2; TRBD1 might be the D (5 bases). Trimming cost V 3 bases and J 8 bases, with 10 bases left between them. The germline CDR1 and CDR2 sequences are LNHDA and SQIVND (reference sequence). This CDR3 region has 12 residues. CDR3 residues: CASSMAGRGYTF. CDR3 DNA sequence: TGTGCCAGTAGTATGGCGGGGCGCGGCTACACCTTC.

This clonotype came up many times. The chain links TRBV29-1 to TRBJ1-1, with D unclear. The germline V gene encodes CDR1 SQVTM and CDR2 ANQGSEA. The ends were cut back, 6 bases at V and 5 bases at J, with 13 bases in the middle. This CDR3 spans 12 amino acids. CDR3 sequence: CSVREAGTEAFF. Here the CDR3 DNA reads TGCAGCGTCCGGGAGGCGGGGACTGAAGCTTTCTTT.

The rearrangement links TRBV5-1 to TRBJ1-6; D remains ambiguous. Germline CDR1 is SGHRS and CDR2 is YFSETQ. The V end was cut by 0 bases, the J end by 7 bases, with 8 bases between. CDR3 length equals 14 residues. The CDR3 DNA is TGCGCCAGCAGCTTGGCCAATACGAATTCACCCCTCCACTTT. Amino acid sequence: CASSLANTNSPLHF.